The present T cell receptor beta chain was sequenced within a study of OX40 agonist ivuxolimab in advanced cancers. Study-wide context: A partial response was reached by three patients: one with hepatocellular carcinoma and two with cutaneous melanoma.

Germline CDR1 and CDR2: MNHNS and SASEGT. V was clipped by 2 bases and J by 2 bases; unmatched bases: 3. The CDR3 extends over 14 amino acids. Only in-frame clones appear in the TCRdb table, and some are missing; sequencing was by immunoSEQ multiplex PCR. The repertoire consists of around 61,000 clones, with about four fifths occurring once and the leading ten covering approximately 5.2%. Autoimmune disease history or systemic immunosuppression led to patients being barred. The sequenced sample was CD4+ or CD8+ T cells sorted from blood, obtained in a trial of the OX40 agonist ivuxolimab. This TCR derives from an adult with an advanced solid tumor such as melanoma, head and neck, liver or kidney cancer. The chain joins TRBV6-1 to TRBJ2-7, with 7 bases fitting TRBD1. The CDR3 sequence is CASSEYRGTYEQYF. CDR3 sequence (DNA): TGTGCCAGCAGTGAATACAGGGGAACCTACGAGCAGTACTTC.